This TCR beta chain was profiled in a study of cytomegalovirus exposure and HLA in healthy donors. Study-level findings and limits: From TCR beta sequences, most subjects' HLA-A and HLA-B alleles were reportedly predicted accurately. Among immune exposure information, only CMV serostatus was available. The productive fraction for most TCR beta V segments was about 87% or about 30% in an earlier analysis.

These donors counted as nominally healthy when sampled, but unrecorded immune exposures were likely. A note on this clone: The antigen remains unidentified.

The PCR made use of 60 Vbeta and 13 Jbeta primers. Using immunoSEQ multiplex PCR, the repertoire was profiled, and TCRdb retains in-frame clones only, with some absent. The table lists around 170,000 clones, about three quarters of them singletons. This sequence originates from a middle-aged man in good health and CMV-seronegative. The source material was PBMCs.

The CDR3, as DNA: TGTGCCATCAGTGAGGGGAGCTCCTATAATTCACCCCTCCACTTT. This sequence encodes CAISEGSSYNSPLHF. The V gene is TRBV10-3, the J gene TRBJ1-6; D not certain. From germline, CDR1 is ENHRY and CDR2 SYGVKD. The CDR3 contains 15 residues. V lost 2 bases and J 0 bases, leaving 5 bases between the germline ends.